The clone carrying this T cell receptor beta chain was picked up many times. Its antigen is undetermined. This record comes from a study of Graves' ophthalmopathy and Graves' hyperthyroidism. Study-wide background: Before any treatment, peripheral blood was taken at the initial diagnosis. The study, taken as a whole, reports: A model of 13 signatures distinguished ophthalmopathy from stable hyperthyroidism at around 90% sensitivity and approximately 77% specificity.

The study amplified TCR beta CDR3 regions using RNA transcripts. Amplification began with first-round RT-PCR using HTBI primers, then second-round multiplex PCR was performed. One entry per CDR3 protein, called by TCRdb with MiXCR from the multiplex PCR reads. The repertoire holds 450,000 or so distinct CDR3 sequences, 13% to 15% seen once, with about 9.4% in the top ten. The CDR3 consists of 15 residues. Germline V gene lookup returns CDR1 MNHEY and CDR2 SVGAGI. Trimming left V 5 bases short and J 0 bases short, with 11 bases between. A 10 ml volume of fresh peripheral blood provided the PBMCs. V usage is TRBV6-5 and J usage is TRBJ1-5, with D uncertain. What was sequenced was blood. This TCR was recovered from a woman aged 25 to 45 with Graves' ophthalmopathy. CDR3 in amino acids: CASSPPDGSNQPQHF. DNA of the CDR3: TGTGCCAGCAGTCCCCCCGACGGTAGCAATCAGCCCCAGCATTTT.